Following are 15 T cell receptor beta chains from one sample sequenced in a study of blood T cells in healthy people across ages. Alongside a J-beta primer mix, a sample-barcoded 5' primer served in a second PCR lasting roughly 6 to 11 cycles. TCRdb re-called the 5' RACE reads with MiXCR, one entry per CDR3 protein. The table has 1.5 million to 2 million distinct CDR3 sequences, 49% seen once. Sequencing was carried out using blood. All receptors come from a woman in her thirties or forties in good health.

The V gene is TRBV5-1, the J gene TRBJ1-1, with D unresolved. Germline CDR1 SGHRS, CDR2 YFSETQ. Trimming stripped 0 bases from V and 1 base from J, with 10 bases between. The CDR3 has 15 amino acids. This CDR3 is CASSLAGFENTEAFF. The CDR3 nucleotides are TGCGCCAGCAGCTTGGCTGGGTTCGAGAACACTGAAGCTTTCTTT.

This clonotype has a single count. The rearrangement joins TRBV3-1 to TRBJ2-3; the match to TRBD2 covers 13 bases. From germline, CDR1 is LGHDT and CDR2 YNNKEL (reference sequence). CDR3 length: 18 residues. V trimming: 3 bases; J trimming: 5 bases; junction bases outside the gene matches: 11. The CDR3 sequence: CASSHRGTSGINIDTQYF. CDR3 DNA sequence: TGTGCCAGCAGCCATAGAGGGACTAGCGGGATAAACATAGATACGCAGTATTTT.

This clonotype was picked up a small number of times. The CDR3 DNA sequence: TGTGCCAGCAGTTACGGGCGAACGGGCAATCAGCCCCAGCATTTT. This sequence encodes CASSYGRTGNQPQHF. The chain joins TRBV6-5 to TRBJ1-5; no reliable D call. V lost 2 bases to trimming and J lost 2 bases, with 10 bases between them. The CDR3 covers 15 residues. Germline-derived CDR1 and CDR2 are MNHEY and SVGAGI.

This chain connects TRBV12-3 or TRBV12-4 to TRBJ2-3, with 8 bases aligning to TRBD2. Trimming took 6 bases from V and 6 from J; bases not matched to a gene: 20. The CDR3 runs 18 residues. This CDR3 is CASSPTAGTSISSDTQYF. The CDR3 nucleotides are TGTGCCAGCAGCCCTACTGCCGGGACTAGTATTTCTTCGGATACGCAGTATTTT.

This chain uses TRBV19 with TRBJ1-4, with TRBD1 identical over 10 bases. The V segment lost 7 bases and the J segment 8 bases; nucleotides outside the gene matches: 7. Germline CDR1 and CDR2: LNHDA and SQIVND (reference sequence). The CDR3 contains 14 residues. This CDR3 is CASTKTGGEEKLFF. In nucleotides, the CDR3 is TGTGCCAGTACGAAGACAGGGGGCGAAGAAAAACTGTTTTTT.

This clonotype was observed at least ten times. At one end, the junction sequence differs from germline, possibly due to a read error. V is TRBV5-1 and J is TRBJ1-4, with D perhaps TRBD1 (6 bases). Germline V gene data show CDR1 as SGHRS and CDR2 as YFSETQ. The CDR3 length is 14 residues. CDR3 in amino acids: CASSLTGTNEKLFF. The CDR3 coding sequence is TGTGCCAGCAGCCTTACAGGGACTAATGAAAAACTGTTTTTT.

The chain has TRBV6-5 and TRBJ2-7; weak D call: TRBD1 (5 bases). Germline values: CDR1 MNHEY, CDR2 SVGAGI. The CDR3 consists of 11 residues. V was cut by 7 bases and J by 7 bases, with 11 bases left in between. The CDR3 region has the DNA TGTGCCAGCAAGACAGACAGAGAGCAGTACTTC. Its protein product is CASKTDREQYF.

The CDR3 loop is CSVALEGQSNQPQHF. The CDR3 coding sequence is TGCAGCGTTGCCTTGGAGGGACAGAGCAATCAGCCCCAGCATTTT. The J gene is TRBJ1-5, the V gene TRBV29-1; 7 bases match TRBD1. CDR1 is SQVTM and CDR2 is ANQGSEA in the germline V gene. The CDR3 covers 15 residues. V shed 4 bases, J shed 1 base, and the junction held 7 bases outside the gene matches.

The genes are TRBV29-1 and TRBJ1-5, with TRBD1 as a possible D gene (5 bases). Germline V lookup: CDR1 SQVTM, CDR2 ANQGSEA. The CDR3 totals 14 residues. Trimming cost V 0 bases and J 11 bases, with 17 bases left between them. CDR3: CSVEEGRGSKTQHF. The CDR3, as DNA: TGCAGCGTTGAAGAGGGACGAGGGAGTAAGACCCAGCATTTT.

The chain is built from TRBV27 and TRBJ2-7; 7 bases are shared with TRBD1. CDR1 is MNHEY and CDR2 is SMNVEV in the germline V gene (reference sequence). The CDR3 consists of 14 residues. With V trimmed by 6 bases and J by 3 bases, 8 bases remained unmatched. The CDR3: CASRKQGQVYEQYF. As DNA, the CDR3 is TGTGCCAGCAGAAAACAGGGGCAGGTCTACGAGCAGTACTTC.

J is TRBJ1-1 and V is TRBV29-1, with a tentative D call TRBD1 (6 bases). The V gene lost 3 bases and the J gene lost 1 base, with 9 bases spanning the gap. Germline V gene sequence: CDR1 SQVTM, CDR2 ANQGSEA. This CDR3 region has 13 residues. CDR3 coding DNA: TGCAGCGTTGATACAGGGTCGAACACTGAAGCTTTCTTT. It codes for CSVDTGSNTEAFF.

The V gene is TRBV28, the J gene TRBJ1-4; D is uncertain. Trimming cost V 8 bases and J 3 bases, with 16 bases left between them. Germline V CDR1 and CDR2: MDHEN, SYDVKM. The CDR3 has 15 amino acids. CDR3 loop: CASGPWAVANEKLFF. The CDR3 DNA is TGTGCCAGCGGCCCCTGGGCGGTGGCTAATGAAAAACTGTTTTTT.

This chain uses TRBV3-1 with TRBJ2-7; 8 nucleotides align to TRBD2. The CDR3 extends over 15 amino acids. The ends lost 1 base at V and 2 bases at J; junction bases unmatched: 4. Germline V gene sequence: CDR1 LGHDT, CDR2 YNNKEL (reference sequence). This CDR3 reads CASSQAGGSPYEQYF. The CDR3 coding sequence is TGTGCCAGCAGCCAAGCGGGGGGGTCCCCCTACGAGCAGTACTTC.

This clonotype was observed a few times. The chain recombines TRBV6-5 with TRBJ2-4, with D unresolved. The tail of the sequence fits TRBJ2-5 better, so the J call may be wrong. The CDR3 extends over 14 amino acids. Germline loops: CDR1 MNHEY, CDR2 SVGAGI. The CDR3 nucleotides are TGTGCCAGCAGTTACCTTAAAAATCAAGAGACCCAGTACTTC. It codes for CASSYLKNQETQYF.

The gene calls are TRBV9 and TRBJ2-2, with 10 positions matching TRBD2. CDR1 and CDR2 (germline): SGDLS, YYNGEE. V trimming: 5 bases; J trimming: 4 bases; junction bases outside the gene matches: 8. The CDR3 length is 16 residues. The CDR3 region has the DNA TGTGCCAGCAGTCGTAGCGGGGGGTCGGGCACCGGGGAGCTGTTTTTT. Its translation is CASSRSGGSGTGELFF.